The sample holds a few counts of the clone carrying this TCR beta chain. The antigen is undetermined. The entry originates in a study of T-cell memory formation after mild COVID-19. Broader study findings: CM and EM subsets held most contracting CD4+ clones; EMRA held CD8+ ones.

TCRdb reprocessed the 5' RACE reads with MiXCR, giving one entry per CDR3 protein. Of more than 350,000 distinct CDR3 sequences in the sample, about 17% were seen once. The CDR3 is made up of 14 amino acids. Germline CDR1 is MNHNY and CDR2 is SVGAGI (reference sequence). V trimming: 5 bases; J trimming: 9 bases; junction bases outside the gene matches: 10. The sample was PBMCs or a T cell subset sorted from them (not recorded which). V gene TRBV6-6 combines with J gene TRBJ2-5; TRBD1 agrees at 9 bases. The receptor was isolated from a man aged 18 to 29 who had mild COVID-19 (a few samples of this study predate the infection). Cell type and time point are not known. The CDR3 is CASSRGGQGRAQYF. Here the CDR3 DNA reads TGTGCCAGCAGTAGGGGCGGACAGGGGCGGGCCCAGTACTTC.